These T cell receptor beta chains were read from a single sample in a study of blood T cell repertoires in COVID-19. Data came from immunoSEQ multiplex PCR; TCRdb stores just in-frame clones and leaves some out. The table lists some 100,000 clones, about four fifths of them singletons. Input material: peripheral blood. The receptors were sampled from a human donor in a cohort sampled during active COVID-19. CDR3s include the opening cysteine and the closing phenylalanine or tryptophan. A D gene is named only where the DNA matches it firmly. Clone size is given for some rows only: seen once, a few or many times, or a class if the clone is expanded.

CDR3: CASSYQGNYGYTF
DNA: TGTGCCAGCAGTTATCAGGGTAACTATGGCTACACCTTC
J: TRBJ1-2
V: TRBV6-6
D: NA
size: once

CDR3: CASSPDFTGGEAFF
DNA: TGTGCCAGCAGCCCGGACTTCACAGGGGGGGAAGCTTTCTTT
J: TRBJ1-1
V: TRBV11-3
D: TRBD1
size: NA

CDR3: CAWSVGGGADTQYF
DNA: TGTGCCTGGAGTGTTGGAGGGGGGGCAGATACGCAGTATTTT
J: TRBJ2-3
V: TRBV30
D: NA
size: NA

CDR3: CASSSRTGGYEQYF
DNA: TGTGCCAGTAGTTCTCGGACAGGGGGCTACGAGCAGTACTTC
J: TRBJ2-7
V: TRBV19
D: TRBD1
size: NA

CDR3: CASSRGQGLSGANVLTF
DNA: TGTGCCAGCAGCCGGGGACAGGGTCTTTCTGGGGCCAACGTCCTGACTTTC
J: TRBJ2-6
V: TRBV28
D: TRBD1
size: NA

CDR3: CASSPPSLNYGYTF
DNA: TGTGCCAGCAGCCCACCCAGTCTGAACTATGGCTACACCTTC
J: TRBJ1-2
V: TRBV9
D: NA
size: NA

CDR3: CASSHRTGAAEAFF
DNA: TGTGCCAGCAGTCACCGGACAGGGGCGGCTGAAGCTTTCTTT
J: TRBJ1-1
V: TRBV6-6
D: TRBD1
size: NA

CDR3: CAIRAEDSNQPQHF
DNA: TGTGCCATCAGAGCTGAGGATAGCAATCAGCCCCAGCATTTT
J: TRBJ1-5
V: TRBV10-3
D: NA
size: NA

CDR3: CASSKGTSGSYEQYF
DNA: TGTGCCAGCAGCAAGGGGACTAGCGGGAGTTACGAGCAGTACTTC
J: TRBJ2-7
V: TRBV21-1
D: NA
size: NA

CDR3: CASSLQGLKDEQYF
DNA: TGCGCCAGCAGCTTGCAGGGGTTGAAAGACGAGCAGTACTTC
J: TRBJ2-7
V: TRBV5-1
D: NA
size: NA

CDR3: CASSQLTTGVYGYTF
DNA: TGCGCCAGCAGCCAACTTACAACAGGGGTCTATGGCTACACCTTC
J: TRBJ1-2
V: TRBV4-1
D: TRBD1
size: NA

CDR3: CASSLDRGSDYGYTF
DNA: TGTGCCAGCAGTTTAGATAGGGGATCTGACTATGGCTACACCTTC
J: TRBJ1-2
V: TRBV28
D: NA
size: once

CDR3: CATSDPGLAGGSTYNEQFF
DNA: TGTGCCACCAGTGACCCGGGACTAGCGGGAGGATCTACCTACAATGAGCAGTTCTTC
J: TRBJ2-1
V: TRBV24-1
D: TRBD2
size: once

CDR3: CASNSRRQETQYF
DNA: TGTGCCAGCAACTCGCGTCGGCAAGAGACCCAGTACTTC
J: TRBJ2-5
V: TRBV6-5
D: NA
size: NA

CDR3: CASKGQVNQPQHF
DNA: TGCGCCAGCAAGGGACAGGTCAATCAGCCCCAGCATTTT
J: TRBJ1-5
V: TRBV10-2
D: TRBD1
size: few

CDR3: CAWEAGRGYTF
DNA: TGTGCCTGGGAGGCGGGACGCGGCTACACCTTC
J: TRBJ1-2
V: TRBV30
D: NA
size: NA

CDR3: CASSSLQGNYGYTF
DNA: TGTGCCAGCAGTTCCCTCCAGGGGAACTATGGCTACACCTTC
J: TRBJ1-2
V: TRBV6-5
D: NA
size: NA

CDR3: CASSIIGEGTRNYGYTF
DNA: TGTGCCAGCAGTATCATTGGCGAGGGGACTAGAAACTATGGCTACACCTTC
J: TRBJ1-2
V: TRBV28
D: NA
size: NA

CDR3: CASSISGNTEAFF
DNA: TGTGCCAGTAGTATTAGCGGGAACACTGAAGCTTTCTTT
J: TRBJ1-1
V: TRBV19
D: NA
size: NA

CDR3: CASSSVAAYEQYF
DNA: TGTGCCAGCAGCTCCGTAGCGGCCTACGAGCAGTACTTC
J: TRBJ2-7
V: TRBV7-2
D: NA
size: NA

CDR3: CASSLLYWGPDDNYGYTF
DNA: TGTGCCAGCAGTTTATTATATTGGGGCCCCGATGATAACTATGGCTACACCTTC
J: TRBJ1-2
V: TRBV28
D: NA
size: NA

CDR3: CASSPEGRVTGSGNTIYF
DNA: TGTGCCAGCAGCCCAGAGGGGAGGGTAACAGGGTCTGGAAACACCATATATTTT
J: TRBJ1-3
V: TRBV7-9
D: NA
size: few

CDR3: CASSQALEEGYTF
DNA: TGTGCCAGCTCCCAAGCCTTAGAGGAAGGCTACACCTTC
J: TRBJ1-2
V: TRBV18
D: NA
size: few

CDR3: CASSTSGQIYNSPLHF
DNA: TGTGCCAGCAGCACTTCGGGACAGATTTACAATTCACCCCTCCACTTT
J: TRBJ1-6
V: TRBV7-9
D: TRBD1
size: NA